The sequence of this T cell receptor (beta chain) was determined in a study of T-cell reconstitution after alpha-beta-depleted transplantation in children. Study-level points and caveats: Fresh T-cell production supplied most of the T-cell counts and diversity seen one year after transplant.

For TCRbeta, the library was prepared with unique molecular identifiers. Using its own MiXCR run on the PCR reads, TCRdb lists one record per CDR3 protein. The table has 350,000 to 500,000 distinct CDR3 sequences, roughly 44% seen once. CDR1 SQVTM and CDR2 ANQGSEA come from the germline V gene. The CDR3 has 13 residues. V gave up 8 bases and J gave up 2 bases, with 14 bases separating them. Concerning this clonotype itself: Its target is unknown.

Sequences were derived from PBMCs, sampled before TCRalphabeta/CD19-depleted stem cell transplant. This chain links TRBV29-1 with TRBJ2-3, with D possibly being TRBD2 (5 bases). This clonotype was obtained from a girl aged 2 to 10 with aplastic anemia, due to receive a stem cell transplant. DNA of the CDR3: TGCAGCCCCACTAGTTTGCACACAGATACGCAGTATTTT. Its translation is CSPTSLHTDTQYF.